This entry lists 5 T cell receptor beta chains sequenced from one sample in a study of blood T cell repertoires in COVID-19. TCRdb keeps only in-frame clones here, not all; method: immunoSEQ multiplex PCR. The table lists about 200,000 clones, 70% to 90% of them singletons, with roughly a fifth in the top ten. Sequencing was performed on peripheral blood. Receptors originate from a man aged 60-69 years with active or convalescent COVID-19.

The chain has TRBV18 and TRBJ2-7, with D possibly TRBD1 on 6 matching bases. Germline V gene data show CDR1 as KGHSH and CDR2 as LQKENI. V dropped 6 bases and J dropped 2 bases, with 8 bases sitting between them. This CDR3 contains 12 residues. CDR3 bases: TGTGCCAGCTCCGAGGGGGCCTACGAGCAGTACTTC. Encoded protein: CASSEGAYEQYF.

The V call is TRBV6-8, the J call TRBJ2-2, with a tentative D call TRBD1 (7 bases). Trimming took off 4 bases at V and 0 bases at J, with 21 bases between the two ends. This CDR3 comprises 19 residues. CDR1 is MNHGY, CDR2 SAAAGT, per germline. CDR3 amino acids: CASSSNHSEGQTNTGELFF. The CDR3 nucleotides are TGTGCCAGCAGTTCAAATCATTCGGAGGGACAGACGAACACCGGGGAGCTGTTTTTT.

The rearrangement links TRBV7-2 to TRBJ1-2; tentative D call: TRBD1 (6 bases). There are 14 residues in the CDR3. Trimming took off 6 bases at V and 4 bases at J, with 15 bases between the two ends. CDR1 and CDR2 (germline): SGHTA, FQGNSA. The CDR3 spells CASSRDRQAYGYTF. Here the CDR3 DNA reads TGTGCCAGCAGTCGTGACAGGCAAGCCTATGGCTACACCTTC.

This clone was seen a single time. The chain combines TRBV19 with TRBJ2-2, with 9 bases identical to TRBD1. V lost 6 bases to trimming and J lost 5 bases; unmatched junction nucleotides: 4. The V gene's germline CDR1 is LNHDA and CDR2 SQIVND (reference sequence). The CDR3 has 14 amino acids. CDR3 protein: CASSTGGKTGELFF. The DNA of the CDR3 is TGTGCCAGTAGCACAGGGGGCAAGACCGGGGAGCTGTTTTTT. The variable domain in full, completed from reference TRBV19 and TRBJ2-2, reads DGGITQSPKYLFRKEGQNVTLSCEQNLNHDAMYWYRQDPGQGLRLIYYSQIVNDFQKGDIAEGYSVSREKKESFPLTVTSAQKNPTAFYLCASSTGGKTGELFFGEGSRLTVL.

This chain uses TRBV5-6 with TRBJ2-4; 11 bases line up with TRBD1. The trim removed 4 bases at V and 4 bases at J, leaving 4 bases unmatched. CDR1 is SGHDT, CDR2 YYEEEE, per germline. The CDR3 length is 15 residues. The CDR3 bases are TGTGCCAGCAGCCTGGGACAGGGGGAGAAAAACATTCAGTACTTC. This translates into CASSLGQGEKNIQYF.